The present TCR beta chain was sequenced within a study of neoadjuvant anti-PD-1 for oral cavity cancer. This table comes from immunoSEQ multiplex PCR, and its TCRdb copy is limited to in-frame clones, with some not included. The sample holds about 42,000 clones; roughly 77% are singletons and the top ten take 4% to 5.5%. Germline trimming cut 3 bases from V and 7 bases from J; bases unmatched to any gene: 8. In germline, CDR1 is LNHDA, CDR2 SQIVND (reference sequence). This CDR3 has 16 amino acids. The time point was: after neoadjuvant nivolumab, at surgical resection. Sample: PBMCs, taken after nivolumab (anti-PD-1) treatment. The chain combines TRBV19 with TRBJ2-1; 11 bases match TRBD2. The TCR sequence derives from a person aged 35 to 85 with oral cavity squamous cell carcinoma. The CDR3 spells CASSMGLAGGGNEQFF. The CDR3 bases are TGTGCCAGTAGTATGGGTCTAGCGGGAGGAGGGAATGAGCAGTTCTTC.